This entry lists 6 T cell receptor beta chains sequenced from one sample in a study of PD-1 blockade in classical Hodgkin lymphoma. Every patient experienced relapse after autologous stem cell transplantation, and brentuximab vedotin exposure varied. This table comes from immunoSEQ multiplex PCR, and its TCRdb copy is limited to in-frame clones, with some not included. The sample records approximately 12,000 clones, approximately 82% being singletons. The specimen comprised peripheral blood mononuclear cells (PBMCs), sampled before the second cycle of nivolumab. The origin of the receptors is a human donor with classical Hodgkin lymphoma.

This chain connects TRBV7-9 to TRBJ1-5; D is ambiguous. The germline V gene encodes CDR1 SEHNR and CDR2 FQNEAQ (reference sequence). This CDR3 has 13 residues. V shed 3 bases and J shed 5 bases, with 8 bases lying between them. CDR3 amino acids: CASSLVSHQPQHF. CDR3 nucleotides: TGTGCCAGCAGCTTGGTGTCCCATCAGCCCCAGCATTTT.

The chain combines TRBV4-2 with TRBJ1-2, with unresolved D. Germline V gives CDR1 LGHNA, CDR2 YNFKEQ. CDR3 length equals 13 residues. V lost 0 bases and J 8 bases, leaving 10 bases between the germline ends. The CDR3 loop is CASSQEIAGGYTF. The CDR3 DNA sequence: TGTGCCAGCAGCCAAGAAATAGCCGGGGGCTACACCTTC.

The CDR3 DNA is TGCGCCAGCAGTCCAGGGGGACTAGCGGGCACAGATACGCAGTATTTT. Translating it yields CASSPGGLAGTDTQYF. V gene TRBV5-1 combines with J gene TRBJ2-3, with 11 bases lining up with TRBD2. J was trimmed by 1 base and V by 5 bases; bases with no gene match: 6. Germline loops: CDR1 SGHRS, CDR2 YFSETQ. The CDR3 has 16 residues.

This chain connects TRBV11-2 to TRBJ2-6, with 7 bases fitting TRBD2. Trimming cost V 1 base and J 0 bases; bases outside gene matches: 0. Germline values: CDR1 SGHAT, CDR2 FQNNGV. This CDR3 contains 16 residues. The CDR3: CASSLAGGSGANVLTF. In nucleotides, the CDR3 is TGTGCCAGCAGCTTAGCGGGGGGCTCTGGGGCCAACGTCCTGACTTTC.

The rearrangement joins TRBV6-1 to TRBJ2-2, with D uncertain. The CDR3 consists of 15 residues. With 2 bases removed from V and 5 bases from J, the gap between germline ends came to 12 bases. Germline assignment: CDR1 MNHNS and CDR2 SASEGT. CDR3 sequence (DNA): TGTGCCAGCAGTGAATGGGGTATAAGGACCGGGGAGCTGTTTTTT. The encoded protein is CASSEWGIRTGELFF.

This clone was seen once. V is TRBV7-8 and J is TRBJ2-4, with 11 bases matching TRBD2. The CDR3 has 21 residues. V was pared by 0 bases and J by 0 bases, with 13 bases of the junction left unmatched. Germline CDR1 is SGHVS and CDR2 is FQNEAQ. For the CDR3, the DNA is TGTGCCAGCAGCTTAGCTAGGTCCGGGACTAGCGGCCTTCTAGCCAAAAACATTCAGTACTTC. Translating gives CASSLARSGTSGLLAKNIQYF.